The present TCR beta chain was sequenced within a study of CD8+CD57+ T cells in acquired aplastic anemia. Study in general: Sorted CD4+ and CD8+ cells yielded about 2.9 ug of DNA on average.

Selection for sequencing was limited to patients who had shown CD8+CD57+ cell expansion by flow cytometry. Patients had undergone no therapy by the time their blood was sampled. Genomic DNA, serving as template, underwent TCR beta VDJ and CDR3 profiling. Using its own MiXCR run on the reads, TCRdb lists one record per CDR3 protein. The data show around 130,000 distinct CDR3 sequences, with under 60% seen just once and roughly 28% held by the top ten. V was cut by 5 bases and J by 7 bases, with 18 bases left in between. CDR1 DFQATT and CDR2 SNEGSKA come from the germline V gene (reference sequence). The CDR3 loop spans 14 amino acids.

The receptor was isolated from a human donor with aplastic anemia. V and J are TRBV20-1 and TRBJ2-1, with a tentative D call TRBD2 (6 bases). The sequencing sample was made of sorted CD4+, CD8+, or CD8+CD57+ T cells (not recorded which) from PBMCs. The CDR3 sequence is CSALRDSLRNEQFF. CDR3 nucleotide sequence: TGCAGTGCTCTTCGGGACTCTCTCAGGAATGAGCAGTTCTTC.